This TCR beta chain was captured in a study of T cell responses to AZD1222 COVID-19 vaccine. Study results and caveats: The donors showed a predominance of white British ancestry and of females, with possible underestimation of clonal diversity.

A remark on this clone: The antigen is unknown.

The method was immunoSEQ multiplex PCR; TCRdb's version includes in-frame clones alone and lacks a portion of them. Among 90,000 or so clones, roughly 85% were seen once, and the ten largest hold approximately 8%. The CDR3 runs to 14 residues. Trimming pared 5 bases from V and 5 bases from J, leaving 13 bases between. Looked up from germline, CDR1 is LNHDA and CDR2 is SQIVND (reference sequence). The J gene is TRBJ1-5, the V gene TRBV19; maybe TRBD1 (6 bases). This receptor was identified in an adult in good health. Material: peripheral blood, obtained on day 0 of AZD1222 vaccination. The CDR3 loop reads CASSLTGIYQPQHF. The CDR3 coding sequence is TGTGCCAGTAGTTTGACAGGAATTTATCAGCCCCAGCATTTT.